The sequence of this T cell receptor beta chain was determined in a study of shared clonotypes between healthy human individuals (dated by TCRdb to about 2020). With respect to the entire study: The cohort included three men and a couple of women between 18 and 49 years of age. To increase sequencing depth and limit assay-specific biases, TCR repertoire library preparation and sequencing were carried out by different laboratories using diverse techniques. To estimate repertoire size and how much clonotype sharing occurs between individuals, the study deeply sequenced the blood TCR repertoires of about 5 healthy adults. For each donor, CD4 naive and CD4 memory were each given three plates, CD8 naive was given two plates, and CD8 memory was given one plate. Per donor, leukapheresis produced somewhere between about 0.9 and 9 billion PBMCs.

TCR CDR3 regions were amplified from genomic DNA by multiplex PCR using the deep immunoSEQ assay. Extracted genomic DNA from each cell subset was spread evenly across all wells of several immunoSEQ 96-well plates, with each plate serving as a replicate. Each replicate PCR for sorted subsets received 200 ng genomic DNA, equal to about 30,000 T cell genomes. The purified libraries were quantified using a Qubit 3.0 fluorometer, sized with a Bioanalyzer 2100, and then quantified again using the KAPA Library Quantification kit. Each immunoSEQ 96-well plate was sequenced on its own single-read 150-cycle Illumina NextSeq 550 flow cell. In the paper's pipeline: Because only junctional sequences without quality scores were contained in the immunoSEQ output, filtering matching that applied to full-length reads could not be performed. Sequences were annotated with PyIR, a Python wrapper for IgBLAST v1.9, using IMGT germline references to assign V/J genes and CDR3. Any read was removed if the V/J assignment was weak (E-value above 1e-6), the CDR3 was missing, or the read contained stop codons, out-of-frame junctions, or ambiguous translated residues. V3J clonotypes were defined as sequences sharing the same inferred V gene, J gene, and CDR3 amino acid sequence. The percentage overlap between two repertoires was calculated by dividing the number of shared unique clonotypes by the size of the smaller repertoire. Richness of each repertoire was evaluated using RTK rarefaction, the Chao1 estimator, and Recon v2.1 estimates of unobserved clonotypes. Generation probabilities were computed with OLGA for all TCRbeta clonotypes obtained by the gDNA method from a few donors. Here the immuneACCESS table is served through TCRdb, limited to in-frame sequences with V and J called. Missing clones are a known gap in these copies; in checked studies unresolved V genes cover under half, and the rest lacks a known reason. V and J calls and clone size are given by that table; D and trimming were obtained from the DNA. Counted in this sample were some 2,100,000 clones; 90% to 96% of them appeared once. The ten largest clones add up to around 0.13% of the sample.

The paper's findings and limits, for the study overall: Because the study included a small number of donors, the genetic and exposure-history diversity represented was limited. When several donors were compared, the shared fraction of clonotypes was roughly 4.8% for naive CD4, 3.5% to 4% for naive CD8, 2% to 2.5% for memory CD4, and under 0.5% for memory CD8. Naive subsets generally had larger estimated clonotype richness than memory subsets did. Clonotypes shared by all four sorted-subset donors showed higher generation probabilities than non-shared clonotypes. Even with the large sequencing depth, rarefaction of the sorted-subset datasets indicated that sequencing was incomplete. Based on pairwise subsampling, the degree of clonotype sharing among donors was expected to be affected by sequencing depth. Sampling was restricted to blood, and TCR repertoires in tissues likely differ from the TCR repertoires found in blood.

Measured from the cysteine to the phenylalanine, the CDR3 is 14 residues long. The DNA shown is the 42-base CDR3, in frame from base 1. V loses 7 bases at its end and J loses 4 bases; junction bases beyond the gene matches: 5. As encoded in the germline V gene, CDR1 is ENHRY while CDR2 is SYGVKD. The donors were healthy, HIV-negative adults with no recently reported acute infections or vaccinations. Only Caucasian adults living in Nashville, Tennessee, USA were represented among the donors. CD4+ T cells were enriched by magnetic negative selection; naive cells were then positively selected on CD45RA, and the negative fraction formed the memory subset. Blood was obtained by leukapheresis, after which PBMCs were separated by Ficoll-Histopaque density gradient centrifugation and cryopreserved in liquid nitrogen vapor phase. Analytical flow cytometry was used to check the purity and quantity of every magnetically sorted T cell population. From each sorted fraction, genomic DNA was isolated and quantified by UV absorbance on a Nanodrop 2000c.

This clone was seen just once. Its cognate antigen has yet to be identified. Base qualities are not recorded, but no much larger clone differs from it by a single base. Sequenced material: naive CD4+ T cells sorted from blood. In the paper's terms, the cell subset or site label means: CD45RA+ positively selected. This chain is built from TRBV10-3 and TRBJ2-2, and 8 bases in between align with TRBD1. The TCR comes from a man aged 18 to 35 in good health. The nucleotide sequence reads as follows: TGTGCCATCAAGCAGGGGGCGAGCACCGGGGAGCTGTTTTTT. It translates to CAIKQGASTGELFF.